Included here is one T cell receptor beta chain sequence, with context. This sample stems from a study of blood T cell repertoires in COVID-19. Looking at the study overall: COVID-19 samples collected from the United States, Italy and Spain covered acute and convalescent phases. In each case, the material was cDNA or gDNA derived from T cells, B-cell-depleted T cells, or PBMCs.

In the authors' workflow: Reference gene primer amplification yielded estimated nucleated cell counts. TCRdb keeps only in-frame clones here, not all; method: immunoSEQ multiplex PCR. The V and J calls and clone size were taken over from that table, and D and trimming were inferred from the DNA. The sample records tens of thousands of clones, 86% being singletons. The germline CDR1 and CDR2 sequences are WNHNN and SYGVQD (reference sequence). J gave up 1 base and V 5 bases, and 6 bases lay outside the gene matches. The CDR3 covers 17 residues. Specimen: peripheral blood. The V and J genes are TRBV10-1 and TRBJ2-1, with 12 positions matching TRBD2. The clonotype originates from a man aged 25 to 40 with acute or convalescent COVID-19. The CDR3 nucleotides are TGCGCCAGCAGTATCCTAGCGGGAGGGTCGTCCTACAATGAGCAGTTCTTC. Translating it yields CASSILAGGSSYNEQFF.